Shown below are 5 T cell receptor beta chains from a single sample sequenced in a study of blood T cell repertoires in COVID-19. The repertoire was sequenced with immunoSEQ multiplex PCR; TCRdb's copy has only in-frame clones and lacks some. Here the sample spans roughly 300,000 clones, about 83% being singletons. Material: peripheral blood. The receptors originated from a woman between 50 and 59 years old with acute or convalescent COVID-19.

The J gene is TRBJ2-1, the V gene TRBV24-1; 7 bases agree with TRBD1. Germline CDR1 reads KGHDR; CDR2 reads SFDVKD. The CDR3 length is 15 residues. Losses at the gene ends were 0 bases for V and 6 bases for J; bases not matched to a gene: 4. DNA for the CDR3: TGTGCCACCAGTGATTTGCAGGGGGACCTCAATGAGCAGTTCTTC. Its protein product is CATSDLQGDLNEQFF.

The chain joins TRBV9 to TRBJ1-1; D remains unclear. In germline, CDR1 is SGDLS, CDR2 YYNGEE. Trimming shortened V by 1 base and J by 0 bases, and 13 bases separated the two germline ends. The CDR3 consists of 16 residues. For the CDR3, the DNA is TGTGCCAGCAGCGTAAGCGGGGTGTTCATGAACACTGAAGCTTTCTTT. This gives the protein CASSVSGVFMNTEAFF.

The rearrangement links TRBV5-1 to TRBJ2-7; 14 nucleotides match TRBD2. Trimming at V came to 4 bases and at J to 3 bases, leaving 3 bases not matched to a gene. This CDR3 is 15 amino acids long. The germline V gene encodes CDR1 SGHRS and CDR2 YFSETQ. CDR3 region: CASSPGTSGGYEQYF. The CDR3 DNA is TGCGCCAGCAGCCCCGGGACTAGCGGGGGCTACGAGCAGTACTTC.

The rearrangement uses TRBV10-3 and TRBJ2-5, with TRBD2 identical over 12 bases. This CDR3 contains 13 residues. V shed 9 bases and J 3 bases; nucleotides not matched to a gene: 2. Germline values: CDR1 ENHRY, CDR2 SYGVKD. As DNA, the CDR3 is TGTGCCATTCGACTAGCGGGAGAAGAGACCCAGTACTTC. Translated, it gives CAIRLAGEETQYF.

The chain couples TRBV4-2 to TRBJ2-2, with TRBD1 identical over 8 bases. The V segment lost 2 bases and the J segment 4 bases; nucleotides outside the gene matches: 6. The CDR3 has 16 residues. The germline gives CDR1 LGHNA, CDR2 YNFKEQ. The CDR3 nucleotides read TGTGCCAGCAGCCAACCGAGACAGGGGCCCACCGGGGAGCTGTTTTTT. This gives the protein CASSQPRQGPTGELFF.